A single sample is the source of the 29 T cell receptor beta chains below, sequenced in a study of Graves' ophthalmopathy and Graves' hyperthyroidism. CDR3 regions of TCR beta were amplified from RNA transcripts. Following a first-round RT-PCR that used HTBI primers, a second-round multiplex PCR was carried out. Each CDR3 protein gets one entry after TCRdb re-called the multiplex PCR reads with MiXCR. The sample lists fewer than 250,000 distinct CDR3 sequences, under 30% seen once, with 9.1% in the top ten. Sample: peripheral blood. The source is a man aged 45-60 years with Graves' ophthalmopathy.

This clonotype was picked up many times. The chain uses TRBV15 and TRBJ2-3; 8 nucleotides align to TRBD2. With 2 bases clipped from V and 3 bases from J, the junction kept 10 bases outside the gene matches. The CDR3 loop spans 17 amino acids. The germline V gene has CDR1 LNHNV and CDR2 YYDKDF (reference sequence). CDR3 sequence: CATSRSGSGSRTDTQYF. DNA of the CDR3: TGTGCCACCAGCAGATCGGGGAGCGGGAGTCGTACAGATACGCAGTATTTT.

J is TRBJ1-2 and V is TRBV20-1; 7 nucleotides align to TRBD1. V gave up 3 bases and J gave up 5 bases; unmatched junction bases: 3. The CDR3 is 12 amino acids. CDR1 is DFQATT and CDR2 is SNEGSKA in the germline V gene (reference sequence). CDR3 loop: CSASDREYGYTF. The CDR3 nucleotides read TGCAGTGCTAGTGACAGGGAGTATGGCTACACCTTC.

The rearrangement joins TRBV6-2 or TRBV6-3 to TRBJ2-7; no reliable D call. This CDR3 is 11 amino acids long. Trimming removed 4 bases from V and 6 bases from J, with 7 bases in between. Germline values: CDR1 MNHEY, CDR2 SVGEGT. CDR3 DNA: TGTGCCAGCAGTTCGCGAATCGAGCAGTACTTC. Translation: CASSSRIEQYF.

Ten or more counts support this clonotype. The chain is built from TRBV12-3 or TRBV12-4 and TRBJ2-7; D gene unclear. This CDR3 contains 14 residues. The V end was cut by 1 base, the J end by 2 bases, with 9 bases between. The CDR3 DNA follows: TGTGCCAGCAGTTTAGGGCTTGGGACCTACGAGCAGTACTTC. It yields the protein CASSLGLGTYEQYF.

The chain combines TRBV10-3 with TRBJ1-1; D not certain. The V end was cut by 6 bases, the J end by 3 bases, with 11 bases between. The germline gives CDR1 ENHRY, CDR2 SYGVKD. This CDR3 region has 13 residues. DNA for the CDR3: TGTGCCATCAGCTTGAATTTGGACACTGAAGCTTTCTTT. Translated: CAISLNLDTEAFF.

The sample holds many counts of this clonotype. CDR3 residues: CATAQGEPVPLYEQYF. The CDR3 nucleotides read TGTGCCACCGCCCAGGGGGAACCGGTTCCCCTCTACGAGCAGTACTTC. The chain combines TRBV6-1 with TRBJ2-7; 7 bases are shared with TRBD1. CDR1 and CDR2 (germline): MNHNS, SASEGT. J was trimmed by 3 bases and V by 10 bases; bases with no gene match: 18. The CDR3 covers 16 residues.

This clonotype was detected ten times or more. The gene calls are TRBV4-1 and TRBJ2-7, with 13 positions matching TRBD2. Germline-derived CDR1 and CDR2 are MGHRA and YSYEKL. With V trimmed by 7 bases and J by 3 bases, 6 bases remained unmatched. CDR3 length: 15 amino acids. CDR3 region: CASTRGLAGDYEQYF. CDR3 nucleotides: TGCGCCAGCACCCGCGGACTAGCGGGGGACTACGAGCAGTACTTC.

There are many counts of this clonotype. The V gene is TRBV4-1, the J gene TRBJ1-6; D ambiguous. CDR3 length equals 16 residues. The V gene's germline CDR1 is MGHRA and CDR2 YSYEKL. Trimming cost V 2 bases and J 10 bases, with 18 bases left between them. This CDR3 reads CASSQPPNRRESPLHF. In DNA, the CDR3 is TGCGCCAGCAGCCAACCTCCTAACCGGAGGGAATCACCCCTCCACTTT.

There are many counts of this clonotype. The rearrangement links TRBV12-3 or TRBV12-4 to TRBJ1-2; 7 positions agree with TRBD1. The J segment lost 8 bases and the V segment lost 6 bases, leaving 9 bases of the junction unmatched. The CDR3 covers 13 residues. The CDR3 protein is CASRNTGVRGYTF. The CDR3 DNA is TGTGCCAGCAGAAATACAGGGGTGAGAGGCTACACCTTC.

This clonotype was seen at least ten times. The chain has TRBV10-3 and TRBJ1-2, with 11 bases lining up with TRBD1. CDR3 length: 18 residues. Germline V gene sequence: CDR1 ENHRY, CDR2 SYGVKD. V shed 2 bases and J 3 bases; nucleotides not matched to a gene: 11. The CDR3 loop is CAISERRSGQGADYGYTF. The CDR3 DNA reads TGTGCCATCAGTGAGCGTAGGTCCGGACAGGGGGCGGACTATGGCTACACCTTC.

This sequence joins TRBV6-2 or TRBV6-3 and TRBJ2-7; D is undetermined. Trimming shortened V by 0 bases and J by 5 bases, and 8 bases separated the two germline ends. The germline CDR1 and CDR2 sequences are MNHEY and SVGEGT. The CDR3 length is 13 residues. CDR3 in amino acids: CASSYSIGNEQYF. CDR3 sequence (DNA): TGTGCCAGCAGTTACTCGATAGGGAACGAGCAGTACTTC.

This clonotype was detected many times. The chain combines TRBV19 with TRBJ1-6; 7 bases fit TRBD1. Germline CDR1 reads LNHDA; CDR2 reads SQIVND (reference sequence). J was trimmed by 5 bases and V by 7 bases; bases with no gene match: 11. CDR3 length: 16 residues. CDR3 residues: CASTDLDRANNSPLHF. The CDR3 nucleotides read TGTGCCAGTACCGATTTAGACAGGGCCAATAATTCACCCCTCCACTTT.

There are many counts of this clonotype. J is TRBJ1-3 and V is TRBV6-5; the D is unclear. Germline values: CDR1 MNHEY, CDR2 SVGAGI. The CDR3 runs to 17 residues. The V end lost 0 bases, the J end lost 0 bases, and 12 bases lay between the germline ends. The CDR3 nucleotides read TGTGCCAGCAGTTACTCGCAAGTCAGTCACTCTGGAAACACCATATATTTT. This translates into CASSYSQVSHSGNTIYF.

The genes are TRBV7-8 and TRBJ2-2; TRBD1 might be the D (5 bases). Germline CDR1 reads SGHVS; CDR2 reads FQNEAQ. This CDR3 has 16 amino acids. Trimming left V 7 bases short and J 0 bases short, with 15 bases between. The CDR3 DNA reads TGTGCCAGCACCGTTACAGGTGCGGCGAACACCGGGGAGCTGTTTTTT. Its protein product is CASTVTGAANTGELFF.

A word on this clonotype: Because it lacks the conserved phenylalanine or tryptophan at the end, this CDR3 is likely a read error. This chain joins TRBV6-2 or TRBV6-3 and TRBJ2-5; D possibly corresponds to TRBD1 (5 bases). The germline V gene has CDR1 MNHEY and CDR2 SVGEGT. Trimming took off 6 bases at V and 4 bases at J, with 18 bases between the two ends. This CDR3 is 15 amino acids long. DNA for the CDR3: TGTGCCAGCAGGCACCGGACAAGCGAAGGAGAGACCCAGTACTCC. Its protein product is CASRHRTSEGETQYS.

The V call is TRBV28, the J call TRBJ2-7, with D uncertain. Trimming removed 3 bases from V and 2 bases from J, with 11 bases in between. Germline CDR1 is MDHEN and CDR2 is SYDVKM. CDR3 length: 14 amino acids. The CDR3 spells CASSFSTITYEQYF. DNA of the CDR3: TGTGCCAGCAGTTTTTCAACGATAACCTACGAGCAGTACTTC.

The V gene is TRBV27, the J gene TRBJ1-1; possible D gene TRBD1, 6 bases. Trimming cost V 7 bases and J 4 bases, with 13 bases left between them. This CDR3 contains 13 residues. Germline lookup yields CDR1 MNHEY and CDR2 SMNVEV (reference sequence). CDR3 amino acids: CASKTGGPTEAFF. The CDR3 bases are TGTGCCAGCAAAACCGGGGGCCCCACTGAAGCTTTCTTT.

This clonotype showed up many times. The CDR3 nucleotides read TGCGCCAGCAACATTGGAGCGGGACGCACAGATACGCAGTATTTT. Translating it yields CASNIGAGRTDTQYF. The rearrangement links TRBV5-1 to TRBJ2-3, with 7 positions matching TRBD2. Looked up from germline, CDR1 is SGHRS and CDR2 is YFSETQ. CDR3 length: 15 residues. V shed 6 bases, J shed 1 base, and the junction held 8 bases outside the gene matches.

The chain links TRBV6-1 to TRBJ2-5; the D call may be TRBD1 or TRBD2 (6 bases each). Trimming stripped 10 bases from V and 5 bases from J, with 23 bases between. Per the germline V gene, CDR1 is MNHNS and CDR2 is SASEGT. The CDR3 length is 15 residues. CDR3 in DNA: TGTGCCATCACACAGGGTCTCAGCGGAGGGGAGACCCAGTACTTC. Amino acid sequence: CAITQGLSGGETQYF.

This clonotype was recorded at least ten times. CDR3 DNA: TGCAGTGCTGGTATTGGGCGCTTAGTTTTCTTT. This translates into CSAGIGRLVFF. The chain employs TRBV20-1 and TRBJ1-1; the D is unclear. The CDR3 is made up of 11 amino acids. V was trimmed by 5 bases and J by 13 bases, leaving 17 bases between them. Germline V gene lookup returns CDR1 DFQATT and CDR2 SNEGSKA (reference sequence).

This clonotype has ten or more counts. V gene TRBV20-1 combines with J gene TRBJ2-7; the D gene is possibly TRBD1 (6 bases). The CDR3 is made up of 12 amino acids. The V end lost 1 base, the J end lost 3 bases, and 7 bases lay between the germline ends. The germline CDR1 and CDR2 sequences are DFQATT and SNEGSKA (reference sequence). The CDR3 DNA reads TGCAGTGCTAGAGGACAGGTCTACGAGCAGTACTTC. Its protein is CSARGQVYEQYF.

The chain has TRBV6-2 or TRBV6-3 and TRBJ2-6, with 10 bases matching TRBD1. The germline CDR1 and CDR2 sequences are MNHEY and SVGEGT. CDR3 length: 15 amino acids. The CDR3 DNA reads TGTGCTTCGGGACAGGGGTTCTCTGGGGCCAACGTCCTGACTTTC. The encoded protein is CASGQGFSGANVLTF.

The chain has TRBV25-1 and TRBJ1-1; possible D gene TRBD1, 5 bases. The CDR3 covers 12 residues. Trimming removed 6 bases from V and 6 bases from J, with 11 bases in between. Per germline, CDR1 MGHDK and CDR2 SYGVNS. The CDR3 DNA reads as TGTGCCAGCAGAAGTCAGGGATCTGAAGCTTTCTTT. Translated: CASRSQGSEAFF.

The rearrangement joins TRBV3-1 to TRBJ1-1, with D possibly being TRBD1 (6 bases). In germline, CDR1 is LGHDT, CDR2 YNNKEL (reference sequence). The CDR3 extends over 15 amino acids. Trimming took 0 bases from V and 3 from J, leaving 11 bases between them. CDR3 in amino acids: CASSQEGRQDTEAFF. The CDR3 bases are TGTGCCAGCAGCCAAGAAGGTCGACAGGACACTGAAGCTTTCTTT.

This clonotype has at least ten counts. The chain links TRBV27 to TRBJ2-3, with unresolved D. The CDR3 is 13 residues long. Germline V lookup: CDR1 MNHEY, CDR2 SMNVEV (reference sequence). Trimming cost V 11 bases and J 5 bases, with 17 bases left between them. The chain's CDR3 is CASQPPLLDTQYF. The CDR3 DNA sequence: TGTGCCTCTCAACCCCCCCTGCTAGATACGCAGTATTTT.

This clonotype has at least ten counts. The V gene is TRBV4-1, the J gene TRBJ2-4, with 8 bases aligning to TRBD2. Per the germline V gene, CDR1 is MGHRA and CDR2 is YSYEKL. The CDR3 is 17 residues long. The ends lost 4 bases at V and 0 bases at J; junction bases unmatched: 8. The DNA of the CDR3 is TGCGCCAGCAGCCGGGTCCTAGCGGGTTTAGCCAAAAACATTCAGTACTTC. Protein product: CASSRVLAGLAKNIQYF.

Many counts were recorded for this clonotype. The rearrangement links TRBV6-2 or TRBV6-3 to TRBJ2-5, with TRBD2 identical over 8 bases. Germline-derived CDR1 and CDR2 are MNHEY and SVGEGT. Losses at the gene ends were 4 bases for V and 7 bases for J; bases not matched to a gene: 8. The CDR3 has 14 amino acids. The CDR3 region is CASSSSGSGGTQYF. In DNA, the CDR3 is TGTGCCAGCAGTTCCAGCGGGAGTGGAGGGACCCAGTACTTC.

This clonotype was recorded many times. The V gene is TRBV7-2, the J gene TRBJ1-2; TRBD1 agrees at 7 bases. CDR3 size: 20 residues. J lost 4 bases, V lost 5 bases, and 25 bases had no gene match. Germline V gene data show CDR1 as SGHTA and CDR2 as FQGNSA. CDR3 in amino acids: CASSTHLADRDPNDLYGYTF. CDR3 in DNA: TGTGCCAGCAGCACCCACTTAGCCGACAGGGACCCCAATGACCTCTATGGCTACACCTTC.

At least ten counts were recorded for this clonotype. The V call is TRBV13, the J call TRBJ2-7; the match to TRBD1 covers 8 bases. CDR1 is PRHDT and CDR2 is FYEKMQ in the germline V gene (reference sequence). CDR3 length: 14 residues. V gave up 5 bases and J gave up 2 bases; unmatched junction bases: 5. CDR3 DNA sequence: TGTGCCAGCAGCCCAGGGGGCGGCACCTACGAGCAGTACTTC. Its translation: CASSPGGGTYEQYF.